The clone carrying this T cell receptor beta chain was found once. Its antigen is as yet unknown. The CDR3 does not end in the conserved phenylalanine or tryptophan, so this is likely a read error. The library came from three nested PCR rounds adapted from ARM-PCR protocols. TCRdb reprocessed the multiplex PCR reads via MiXCR and lists one record per CDR3 protein. The sample holds fewer than 150,000 distinct CDR3 sequences; roughly 70% are singletons and the top ten take over 15%. Germline V gene sequence: CDR1 ENHRY, CDR2 SYGVKD. After removal of 11 bases from V and 4 bases from J, the junction contained 9 bases not matched to a gene. This CDR3 spans 13 amino acids. This sample was included in a study of tumor and adjacent non-tumor tissue in lung cancer. Study-wide background: There were approximately twelve adenocarcinoma, a couple of squamous cell carcinoma and 1 small cell lung cancer cases.

Study-wide findings and caveats: Shorter survival was associated with higher TCR diversity in tumors.

No cell sorting was done before RNA was extracted from the tissue. The clonotype originates from a man in his sixties with small cell lung cancer. Sequencing used lung tumor tissue. The chain carries TRBV10-3 and TRBJ2-5, with 8 bases fitting TRBD1. CDR3 coding DNA: TGTGCCGCCTCCGGACAGGGACGAGAGACCCAGTACTCC. Protein product: CAASGQGRETQYS.